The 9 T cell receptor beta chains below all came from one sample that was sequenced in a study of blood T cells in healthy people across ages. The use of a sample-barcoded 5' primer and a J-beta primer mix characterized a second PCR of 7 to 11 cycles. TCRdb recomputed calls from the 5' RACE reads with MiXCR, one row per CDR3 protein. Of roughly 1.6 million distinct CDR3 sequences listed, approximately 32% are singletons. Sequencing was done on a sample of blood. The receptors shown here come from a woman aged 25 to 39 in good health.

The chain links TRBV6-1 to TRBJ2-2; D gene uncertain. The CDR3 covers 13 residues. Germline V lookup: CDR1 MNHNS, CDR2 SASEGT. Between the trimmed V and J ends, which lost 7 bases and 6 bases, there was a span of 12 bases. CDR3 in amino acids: CASTSEYAGELFF. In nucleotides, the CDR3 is TGTGCCAGCACTTCGGAATACGCCGGGGAGCTGTTTTTT.

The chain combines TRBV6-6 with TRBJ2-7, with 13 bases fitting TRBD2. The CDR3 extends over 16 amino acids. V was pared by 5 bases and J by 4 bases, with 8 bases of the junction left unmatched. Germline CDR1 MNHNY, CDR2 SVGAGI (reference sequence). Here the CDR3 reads CASSKHRTSGSYEQYF. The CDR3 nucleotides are TGTGCCAGCAGTAAACACCGGACTAGCGGGAGTTACGAGCAGTACTTC.

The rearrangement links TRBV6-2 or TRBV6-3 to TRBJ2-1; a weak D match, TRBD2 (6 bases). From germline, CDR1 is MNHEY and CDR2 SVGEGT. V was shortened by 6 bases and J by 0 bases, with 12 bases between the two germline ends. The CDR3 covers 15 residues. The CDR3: CASRPVGSSYNEQFF. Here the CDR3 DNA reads TGTGCCAGCAGGCCCGTCGGGAGCTCCTACAATGAGCAGTTCTTC.

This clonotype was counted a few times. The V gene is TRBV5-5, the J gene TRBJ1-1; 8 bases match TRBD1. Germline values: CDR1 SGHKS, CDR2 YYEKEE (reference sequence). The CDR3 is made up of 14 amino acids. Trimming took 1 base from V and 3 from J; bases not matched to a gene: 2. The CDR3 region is CASSLNRGDTEAFF. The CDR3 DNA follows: TGTGCCAGCAGCTTGAACAGGGGGGACACTGAAGCTTTCTTT.

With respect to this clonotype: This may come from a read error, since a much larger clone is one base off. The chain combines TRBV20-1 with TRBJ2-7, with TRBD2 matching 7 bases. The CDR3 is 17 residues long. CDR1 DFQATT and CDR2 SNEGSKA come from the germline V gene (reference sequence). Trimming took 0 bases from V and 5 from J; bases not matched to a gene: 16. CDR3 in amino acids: CSARDREAGVFPHEQYF. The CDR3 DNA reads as TGCAGTGCTAGAGATAGAGAGGCGGGGGTTTTTCCCCACGAGCAGTACTTC.

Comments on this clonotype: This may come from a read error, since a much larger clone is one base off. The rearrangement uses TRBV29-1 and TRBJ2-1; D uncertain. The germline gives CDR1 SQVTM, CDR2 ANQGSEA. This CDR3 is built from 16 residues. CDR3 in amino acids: CSLPSGRESAATEQFF. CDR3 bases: TGCAGTCTACCGTCTGGACGAGAGTCTGCTGCGACTGAGCAGTTCTTC.

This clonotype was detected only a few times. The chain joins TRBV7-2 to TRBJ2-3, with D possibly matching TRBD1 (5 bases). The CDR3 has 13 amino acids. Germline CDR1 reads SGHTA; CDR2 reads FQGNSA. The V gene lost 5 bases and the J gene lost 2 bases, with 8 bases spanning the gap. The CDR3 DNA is TGTGCCAGCAGCCGACAGATCACAGATACGCAGTATTTT. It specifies CASSRQITDTQYF.

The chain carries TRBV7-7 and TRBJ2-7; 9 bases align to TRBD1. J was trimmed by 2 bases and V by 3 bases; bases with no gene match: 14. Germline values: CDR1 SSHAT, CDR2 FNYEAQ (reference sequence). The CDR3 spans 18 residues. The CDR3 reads CASSFDQPGQGRAYEQYF. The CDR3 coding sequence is TGTGCCAGCAGCTTTGACCAGCCCGGACAGGGGAGGGCCTACGAGCAGTACTTC.

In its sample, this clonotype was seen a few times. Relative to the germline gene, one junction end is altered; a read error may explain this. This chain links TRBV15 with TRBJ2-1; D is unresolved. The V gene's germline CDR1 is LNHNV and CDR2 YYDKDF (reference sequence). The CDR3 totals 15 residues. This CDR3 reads CATSRSLFSGNEQFF. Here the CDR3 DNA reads TGTGCCACCAGCAGATCCCTTTTCTCTGGGAATGAGCAGTTCTTT. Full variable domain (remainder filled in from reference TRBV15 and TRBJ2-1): DAMVIQNPRYQVTQFGKPVTLSCSQTLNHNVMYWYQQKSSQAPKLLFHYYDKDFNNEADTPDNFQSRRPNTSFCFLDIRSPGLGDTAMYLCATSRSLFSGNEQFFGPGTRLTVL.